These T cell receptor beta chains were read from a single sample in a study of long-term antiretroviral therapy in people with HIV. Only in-frame clones appear in the TCRdb table, and some are missing; sequencing was by immunoSEQ multiplex PCR. This sample has 20,000 to 25,000 clones, with around 80% found just once. Sequencing was performed on unsorted PBMCs, taken 0.2 years after starting antiretroviral therapy. The receptors were gathered from a woman between 25 and 40 years old with HIV. Both conserved end residues are part of each CDR3. Fields, in order: V gene, D gene, clone size, J gene, CDR3 DNA, CDR3 protein. The D gene is left open where the match is weak. Only some rows state a clone size, as once, few, many or a class for expanded clones.

TRBV25-1	TRBD2	NA	TRBJ2-1	TGTGCCAGCAGTAATCCTAGCGGAGTGGATGAGCAGTTCTTC	CASSNPSGVDEQFF
TRBV12-5	NA	NA	TRBJ2-7	TGTGCTAGTGGTTCAGACAGGCGGGCGGGCTACGAGCAGTACTTC	CASGSDRRAGYEQYF
TRBV30	NA	NA	TRBJ1-1	TGTGCCTGGACTCTCGTGGGGCGCGAAGCTTTCTTT	CAWTLVGREAFF
TRBV2	TRBD1	NA	TRBJ1-1	TGTGCCAGCAGTGCGACAGGGACCACTGAAGCTTTCTTT	CASSATGTTEAFF
TRBV5-1	NA	NA	TRBJ1-3	TGCGCCAGCAGCGGAGGGGGTTCTGGAAACACCATATATTTT	CASSGGGSGNTIYF
TRBV12-5	NA	NA	TRBJ1-5	TGTGCTAGTGGTTTCTCCCCGGACAGATTGGGGGGACAGCCCCAGCATTTT	CASGFSPDRLGGQPQHF
TRBV6-6	NA	NA	TRBJ1-1	TGTGCCAGCAGTCATTCCGGGACAGAAGCTTTCTTT	CASSHSGTEAFF
TRBV9	NA	NA	TRBJ2-3	TGTGCCAGCAGCGTAGGACTCCTAAACCCAGATACGCAGTATTTT	CASSVGLLNPDTQYF
TRBV27	TRBD1	medium-sized	TRBJ1-5	TGTGCCAGCAGTTTTTTAGGACAGGGGTCCCAGCCCCAGCATTTT	CASSFLGQGSQPQHF
TRBV9	TRBD1	once	TRBJ1-1	TGTGCCAGCAGCGTATCAGGGGGCAGTACTGAAGCTTTCTTT	CASSVSGGSTEAFF
TRBV5-4	NA	few	TRBJ1-6	TGTGCCAGCAGCTGGGGGGGTGATTCACCCCTCCACTTT	CASSWGGDSPLHF
TRBV27	TRBD2	NA	TRBJ2-1	TGTGCCAGCAGACCTCTTGCGGGGGGGCTTTACAATGAGCAGTTCTTC	CASRPLAGGLYNEQFF
TRBV5-6	NA	NA	TRBJ1-1	TGTGCCAGCGGTTTAGCTGCTGAACCGGAAGCTTTCTTT	CASGLAAEPEAFF
TRBV27	NA	NA	TRBJ1-6	TGTGCCAGCAATCGGGACGGGGGGAATTCACCCCTCCACTTT	CASNRDGGNSPLHF
TRBV19	TRBD1	once	TRBJ1-1	TGTGCCACCTACACCAGGACAGGGATGAACACTGAAGCTTTCTTT	CATYTRTGMNTEAFF
TRBV6-1	NA	NA	TRBJ1-1	TGTGCCAGCAGGGGAGGGATGAACACTGAAGCTTTCTTT	CASRGGMNTEAFF
TRBV19	TRBD2	NA	TRBJ2-1	TGTGCCAGTAGTAAAGGACTAGCGGGCACCTACAATGAGCAGTTCTTC	CASSKGLAGTYNEQFF
TRBV7-7	TRBD2	NA	TRBJ2-5	TGTGCCAGCAGCTTAGTAGGGTCGGGGGGAGAGACCCAGTACTTC	CASSLVGSGGETQYF
TRBV7-2	TRBD2	NA	TRBJ2-5	TGTGCCAGCAGGCCGCCCGGGACTAGGGAGGAGACCCAGTACTTC	CASRPPGTREETQYF
TRBV2	TRBD2	NA	TRBJ2-1	TGTGCCAGGGGACTAGCAAACAATGAGCAGTTCTTC	CARGLANNEQFF
TRBV5-8	NA	NA	TRBJ2-3	TGTGCCAGCAGTCCCGGGACTGGGATAACCGATACGCAGTATTTT	CASSPGTGITDTQYF
TRBV10-3	TRBD1	NA	TRBJ2-5	TGTGCCATCAGTGAAGTGGGACAGACCTTCCTCGAGACCCAGTACTTC	CAISEVGQTFLETQYF
TRBV4-1	TRBD1	NA	TRBJ2-3	TGCGCCAGCAGCCATGCGCATGGACAGGGAGGCACAGATACGCAGTATTTT	CASSHAHGQGGTDTQYF
TRBV19	NA	NA	TRBJ1-4	TGTGCCAGTAGTATGGGTAATGAAAAACTGTTTTTT	CASSMGNEKLFF
TRBV10-2	NA	NA	TRBJ2-3	TGCGCCAGCCGAGAGTGGGTTCGGGATACGCAGTATTTT	CASREWVRDTQYF
TRBV5-1	NA	NA	TRBJ2-5	TGCGCCAGCAGCTTCGGACGGTACCAAGAGACCCAGTACTTC	CASSFGRYQETQYF
TRBV6-5	NA	NA	TRBJ1-2	TGTGCCAGCAGTATGACCATGGCGGATGGCTACACCTTC	CASSMTMADGYTF
TRBV2	NA	NA	TRBJ2-2	TGTGCCAGCACGGCTGCCAACACCGGGGAGCTGTTTTTT	CASTAANTGELFF
TRBV5-4	NA	NA	TRBJ1-1	TGTGCCAGCAGCTTGCTGGTTGACACTGAAGCTTTCTTT	CASSLLVDTEAFF